Shown below are 25 T cell receptor beta chains from a single sample sequenced in a study of human T cells and chemical hapten exposure. The time point here: healthy volunteer bleed at 2 weeks. Unfractionated whole blood was the source from which total RNA was extracted. TCRdb re-called the RACE reads through MiXCR, storing one row per CDR3 protein. The repertoire has about 31,000 distinct CDR3 sequences, nearly 7.5% of them found once; the top ten carry 9% to 10%. The material sequenced was whole blood. These receptors all come from a human donor in good health. Some clones in this sample may be carry-over from other donors' samples.

The chain has TRBV5-5 and TRBJ2-3; TRBD1 matches at 8 bases. Trimming removed 4 bases from V and 5 bases from J; junction bases left unmatched: 12. The CDR3 contains 16 residues. Germline values: CDR1 SGHKS, CDR2 YYEKEE (reference sequence). The CDR3, as DNA: TGTGCCAGCAGCCCGCAGGGGGCCTGGATTATAGATACGCAGTATTTT. It translates to CASSPQGAWIIDTQYF.

This chain uses TRBV7-9 with TRBJ2-5; D possibly uses TRBD1 or TRBD2 (5 bases each). Germline assignment: CDR1 SEHNR and CDR2 FQNEAQ (reference sequence). The V end lost 6 bases, the J end lost 0 bases, and 11 bases lay between the germline ends. This CDR3 region has 14 residues. The CDR3 sequence: CASSRWGNQETQYF. As DNA, the CDR3 is TGTGCCAGCAGTCGGTGGGGGAACCAAGAGACCCAGTACTTC. The variable domain in full, completed from reference TRBV7-9 and TRBJ2-5, reads DTGVSQNPRHKITKRGQNVTFRCDPISEHNRLYWYRQTLGQGPEFLTYFQNEAQLEKSRLLSDRFSAERPKGSFSTLEIQRTEQGDSAMYLCASSRWGNQETQYFGPGTRLLVL.

This clonotype was detected many times. The chain has TRBV19 and TRBJ1-6; TRBD1 might be the D (5 bases). CDR3 size: 19 residues. V lost 8 bases and J 0 bases, leaving 23 bases between the germline ends. CDR1 is LNHDA, CDR2 SQIVND, per germline (reference sequence). The CDR3 bases are TGTGCCAGTTCTACCTGGGCCGGGGGAGTCAGCTCCTATAATTCACCCCTCCACTTT. The encoded protein is CASSTWAGGVSSYNSPLHF.

The sample holds many counts of this clonotype. The J gene is TRBJ1-1, the V gene TRBV15, with D possibly being TRBD1 (6 bases). Per the germline V gene, CDR1 is LNHNV and CDR2 is YYDKDF (reference sequence). Trimming removed 0 bases at V and 5 bases at J, with 13 bases between. This CDR3 contains 15 residues. The DNA of the CDR3 is TGTGCCACCAGCAGAGACCTACAGGGTCGGACTGAAGCTTTCTTT. Translated, it gives CATSRDLQGRTEAFF. Based on the CDR3 plus reference TRBV15 and TRBJ1-1, the full variable domain is DAMVIQNPRYQVTQFGKPVTLSCSQTLNHNVMYWYQQKSSQAPKLLFHYYDKDFNNEADTPDNFQSRRPNTSFCFLDIRSPGLGDTAMYLCATSRDLQGRTEAFFGQGTRLTVV.

On this clonotype: An end of the junction does not agree with germline; a read error may underlie this. This chain uses TRBV20-1 with TRBJ1-2; 7 bases map to TRBD1. The CDR3 length is 14 residues. Looked up from germline, CDR1 is DFQATT and CDR2 is SNEGSKA (reference sequence). The DNA of the CDR3 is TGCAGTGCTCGCCCGACAGGGCATAGCTATGGCGACACCTTC. Translation gives CSARPTGHSYGDTF.

This clonotype came up many times. The chain recombines TRBV20-1 with TRBJ1-3; D ambiguous. The CDR3 contains 15 residues. Germline loops: CDR1 DFQATT, CDR2 SNEGSKA (reference sequence). Trimming shortened V by 0 bases and J by 3 bases, and 12 bases separated the two germline ends. Here the CDR3 reads CSARDPTAGGNTIYF. The CDR3, as DNA: TGCAGTGCTAGAGATCCGACCGCGGGTGGAAACACCATATATTTT.

For this clonotype: Possible read error: a much larger clone is one base away. The chain is built from TRBV14 and TRBJ2-1; D gene unclear. CDR3 length equals 16 residues. Germline V CDR1 and CDR2: SGHDN, FVKESK. In nucleotides, the CDR3 is TGTGCCAGCAGCCAAGAAGGAGATACAACCTACAATGAGCATTTCTTC. Translated: CASSQEGDTTYNEHFF.

This clonotype was counted a few times. V gene TRBV6-5 combines with J gene TRBJ2-7; TRBD1 matches 7 bases. Germline values: CDR1 MNHEY, CDR2 SVGAGI. V was pared by 11 bases and J by 0 bases, with 7 bases of the junction left unmatched. The CDR3 has 13 residues. CDR3 sequence (DNA): TGTGCCCGAACCGGGACAGACTCCTACGAGCAGTACTTC. Its protein product is CARTGTDSYEQYF.

This clonotype was recorded many times. V is TRBV7-7 and J is TRBJ1-1; possible D gene TRBD1, 5 bases. Germline assignment: CDR1 SSHAT and CDR2 FNYEAQ (reference sequence). V was trimmed by 3 bases and J by 3 bases, leaving 8 bases between them. The CDR3 sequence is 13 residues long. The CDR3 loop is CASSLRDDTEAFF. CDR3 in DNA: TGTGCCAGCAGCTTGAGGGACGACACTGAAGCTTTCTTT.

This clonotype was picked up many times. The rearrangement links TRBV29-1 to TRBJ2-7; TRBD2 might be the D (6 bases). There are 13 residues in the CDR3. V lost 6 bases and J lost 5, with 17 bases in between. Germline CDR1 and CDR2: SQVTM and ANQGSEA. CDR3 DNA sequence: TGCAGCGTCCTAAGCGGGCTCCTCGACGAGCAGTACTTC. It yields the protein CSVLSGLLDEQYF.

There are many counts of this clonotype. V usage is TRBV12-3 or TRBV12-4 and J usage is TRBJ2-2, with 9 bases fitting TRBD1. There are 14 residues in the CDR3. The J segment lost 4 bases and the V segment lost 7 bases, leaving 4 bases of the junction unmatched. CDR3 DNA sequence: TGTGCCAGCATTCTGGGACAGGGCACCGGGGAGCTGTTTTTT. Encoded protein: CASILGQGTGELFF.

This clonotype was counted only a few times. V usage is TRBV5-5 and J usage is TRBJ1-2; perhaps TRBD1 as D (5 bases). The CDR3 totals 15 residues. V lost 0 bases and J 4 bases, leaving 13 bases between the germline ends. In germline, CDR1 is SGHKS, CDR2 YYEKEE (reference sequence). CDR3 amino acids: CASSLVGRTFYGYTF. The CDR3 bases are TGTGCCAGCAGCTTGGTTGGCAGGACATTCTATGGCTACACCTTC.

This clonotype was observed a few times. The rearrangement uses TRBV6-5 and TRBJ1-1; D possibly corresponds to TRBD1 (5 bases). CDR3 length: 15 amino acids. Germline loops: CDR1 MNHEY, CDR2 SVGAGI. Trimming cost V 0 bases and J 4 bases, with 12 bases left between them. CDR3 sequence: CASSYSSAGSTEAFF. CDR3 bases: TGTGCCAGCAGTTACTCGTCGGCAGGGAGCACTGAAGCTTTCTTT.

This clonotype was recorded at least ten times. The J gene is TRBJ2-1, the V gene TRBV5-6; 7 nucleotides align to TRBD2. Germline assignment: CDR1 SGHDT and CDR2 YYEEEE. This CDR3 spans 14 amino acids. V shed 0 bases and J 6 bases; nucleotides not matched to a gene: 3. CDR3 in amino acids: CASSLVGRGNEQFF. The DNA for the CDR3 is TGTGCCAGCAGCTTGGTAGGGAGGGGCAATGAGCAGTTCTTC.

Comments on this clonotype: A read error may be the cause here, since a much bigger clone is one base away. J is TRBJ2-3 and V is TRBV6-1; D unresolved. Trimming stripped 7 bases from V and 3 bases from J, with 14 bases between. The CDR3 loop spans 14 amino acids. The germline CDR1 and CDR2 sequences are MNHNS and SASEGT. The CDR3 reads CASNRTARTDTQYF. The CDR3 nucleotides read TGTGCCAGCAATCGAACAGCCCGTACAGATACGCAGTATTTT.

V usage is TRBV7-2 and J usage is TRBJ1-5, with unresolved D. Trimming removed 5 bases from V and 5 bases from J, with 19 bases in between. The germline V gene encodes CDR1 SGHTA and CDR2 FQGNSA. CDR3 length equals 16 residues. The CDR3 loop is CASSLRLTGLDQPQHF. For the CDR3, the DNA is TGTGCCAGCAGCCTACGTCTGACTGGACTCGATCAGCCCCAGCATTTT.

The chain uses TRBV27 and TRBJ2-7, with 9 nucleotides matching TRBD1. From germline, CDR1 is MNHEY and CDR2 SMNVEV (reference sequence). The CDR3 length is 15 residues. V lost 3 bases and J lost 5; bases outside the gene matches: 8. CDR3 in amino acids: CASSLGTGQNHEQYF. As DNA, the CDR3 is TGTGCCAGCAGTTTGGGGACAGGGCAGAATCACGAGCAGTACTTC.

This clonotype was recorded at least ten times. The chain employs TRBV25-1 and TRBJ1-1, with D possibly matching TRBD1 (5 bases). Trimming removed 0 bases at V and 5 bases at J, with 10 bases between. CDR1 is MGHDK, CDR2 SYGVNS, per germline. CDR3 size: 14 residues. In DNA, the CDR3 is TGTGCCAGCAGTGAATACCAGGAGGGGACTGAAGCTTTCTTT. Its protein is CASSEYQEGTEAFF.

In the case of this clonotype: A much larger clone differs by one base, so this may be a read error. This chain links TRBV3-1 with TRBJ2-1, with 7 positions matching TRBD2. The CDR3 loop spans 15 amino acids. Germline assignment: CDR1 LGHDT and CDR2 YNNKEL (reference sequence). CDR3 nucleotides: TGTGCCAGCAGCCAAAGACTAGCCCGGCCGGATGAGCGGTTCTTC. Translated, it gives CASSQRLARPDERFF.

Ten or more counts support this clonotype. The rearrangement uses TRBV5-6 and TRBJ2-3; 8 nucleotides agree with TRBD2. The J segment lost 4 bases and the V segment lost 1 base, leaving 5 bases of the junction unmatched. Per germline, CDR1 SGHDT and CDR2 YYEEEE. This CDR3 is built from 15 residues. The CDR3 region has the DNA TGTGCCAGCAGCTTGAGTCGGGGGGGGCCAGATACGCAGTATTTT. Translation gives CASSLSRGGPDTQYF. Looking up the rest from reference TRBV5-6 and TRBJ2-3 gives the full variable domain: DAGVTQSPTHLIKTRGQQVTLRCSPKSGHDTVSWYQQALGQGPQFIFQYYEEEERQRGNFPDRFSGHQFPNYSSELNVNALLLGDSALYLCASSLSRGGPDTQYFGPGTRLTVL.

This clonotype has at least ten counts. CDR3: CATRVGGSEPQHF. The CDR3 bases are TGTGCCACCAGAGTGGGCGGCAGCGAGCCCCAGCATTTT. The chain carries TRBV24-1 and TRBJ1-5; D not resolved. Trimming removed 7 bases from V and 8 bases from J, with 14 bases in between. CDR1 is KGHDR and CDR2 is SFDVKD in the germline V gene. The CDR3 runs to 13 residues.

This clonotype was counted only a few times. The V call is TRBV11-1, the J call TRBJ2-6; TRBD1 matches at 7 bases. Losses at the gene ends were 1 base for V and 0 bases for J; bases not matched to a gene: 3. Germline V lookup: CDR1 SGHAT, CDR2 FQDESV (reference sequence). CDR3 length equals 17 residues. CDR3 DNA: TGTGCCAGCAGCTTAGGGGACAGTAGCTCTGGGGCCAACGTCCTGACTTTC. As protein: CASSLGDSSSGANVLTF.

In its sample, this clonotype was seen many times. The chain couples TRBV6-1 to TRBJ1-5; TRBD1 is a possible D gene (5 bases). Germline V gene data show CDR1 as MNHNS and CDR2 as SASEGT. This CDR3 has 15 amino acids. V shed 1 base and J shed 4 bases, with 11 bases lying between them. The CDR3 DNA is TGTGCCAGCAGTGAAGAGGGGAGTGGGAATCAGCCCCAGCATTTT. It yields the protein CASSEEGSGNQPQHF.

In its sample, this clonotype was seen many times. The CDR3: CASSYLSTGGTEAFF. The CDR3 DNA reads as TGTGCCAGCAGTTATCTCTCCACGGGGGGCACTGAAGCTTTCTTT. The genes are TRBV6-5 and TRBJ1-1, with D possibly TRBD1 on 5 matching bases. Germline V gives CDR1 MNHEY, CDR2 SVGAGI. V was clipped by 3 bases and J by 4 bases, with 15 bases between them. The CDR3 is 15 residues long.

The table lists this clonotype with many counts. This CDR3 reads CAISPGTDKNIQYF. In nucleotides, the CDR3 is TGTGCCATCAGTCCCGGGACAGACAAAAACATTCAGTACTTC. This chain connects TRBV10-3 to TRBJ2-4; 7 positions agree with TRBD1. CDR1 ENHRY and CDR2 SYGVKD come from the germline V gene. V was pared by 5 bases and J by 3 bases, with 4 bases of the junction left unmatched. The length of the CDR3 is 14 residues.